Presented here are 26 T cell receptor beta chains from one specimen sequenced in a study of shared clonotypes between healthy human individuals. Only in-frame clones appear in the TCRdb table, and some are missing; sequencing was by immunoSEQ multiplex PCR. The sample yields under 600,000 clones, 90% to 96% seen once. What was sequenced was naive CD4+ T cells sorted from blood. This sample's subset: CD45RA+ positively selected. The receptors were sampled from a woman younger than 45 in good health.

The chain is built from TRBV28 and TRBJ2-4, with TRBD2 matching 13 bases. The germline CDR1 and CDR2 sequences are MDHEN and SYDVKM. The CDR3 contains 17 residues. Trimming removed 5 bases from V and 3 bases from J; junction bases left unmatched: 7. CDR3: CASSPQTSGGNKNIQYF. In nucleotides, the CDR3 is TGTGCCAGCAGTCCGCAGACTAGCGGGGGGAACAAAAACATTCAGTACTTC.

V and J are TRBV4-1 and TRBJ2-3; tentative D call: TRBD2 (5 bases). The CDR3 covers 14 residues. Trimming stripped 1 base from V and 4 bases from J, with 9 bases between. Germline lookup yields CDR1 MGHRA and CDR2 YSYEKL. The CDR3 DNA reads as TGCGCCAGCAGCCAAGGCTCTAGCCCAGATACGCAGTATTTT. This codes for CASSQGSSPDTQYF.

The count of this clone is one. The chain has TRBV28 and TRBJ1-2; D remains unclear. The CDR3 sequence is 12 residues long. Germline V CDR1 and CDR2: MDHEN, SYDVKM. V lost 6 bases to trimming and J lost 8 bases, with 13 bases between them. The CDR3 nucleotides are TGTGCCAGCAGCCCCCCGGGCCGAGGCTACACCTTC. Protein sequence: CASSPPGRGYTF.

This sequence joins TRBV6-6 and TRBJ2-1; D is unresolved. The CDR3 runs 12 residues. Trimming took 1 base from V and 9 from J, leaving 7 bases between them. The germline V gene encodes CDR1 MNHNY and CDR2 SVGAGI (reference sequence). In nucleotides, the CDR3 is TGTGCCAGCAGTTACTTTCGGGCTGAGCAGTTCTTC. Translation gives CASSYFRAEQFF.

The chain recombines TRBV19 with TRBJ2-1; no firm D call. The CDR3 is made up of 15 amino acids. Germline CDR1 is LNHDA and CDR2 is SQIVND (reference sequence). V was cut by 5 bases and J by 0 bases, with 11 bases left in between. Here the CDR3 reads CASSVRAFSYNEQFF. The CDR3 nucleotides are TGTGCCAGTAGTGTTCGGGCCTTCTCCTACAATGAGCAGTTCTTC.

This clone has only one observation. The V and J genes are TRBV5-4 and TRBJ1-1, with D uncertain. The germline gives CDR1 SGHNT, CDR2 YYREEE (reference sequence). V was clipped by 3 bases and J by 0 bases, with 15 bases between them. The CDR3 length is 16 residues. The CDR3 loop reads CASSSPKTSLNTEAFF. CDR3 DNA sequence: TGTGCCAGCAGCTCGCCTAAGACATCTTTGAACACTGAAGCTTTCTTT.

V is TRBV15 and J is TRBJ1-1; no firm D call. CDR1 is LNHNV, CDR2 YYDKDF, per germline (reference sequence). Trimming removed 3 bases from V and 5 bases from J, with 16 bases in between. This CDR3 has 15 residues. In DNA form, the CDR3 reads TGTGCCACCAGCAGGGGTGTTCAACCCAAAACTGAAGCTTTCTTT. Amino acid sequence: CATSRGVQPKTEAFF.

This sequence joins TRBV11-2 and TRBJ2-7, with D maybe TRBD2 (6 bases). The germline V gene has CDR1 SGHAT and CDR2 FQNNGV. The CDR3 runs 18 residues. V was trimmed by 5 bases and J by 4 bases, leaving 27 bases between them. The DNA for the CDR3 is TGTGCCAGCAGCAGACGGCGGGAAGGTTTTGGGGTGGGGTACGAGCAGTACTTC. Translated: CASSRRREGFGVGYEQYF.

This clone has more than one count but fewer than ten. The rearrangement joins TRBV7-9 to TRBJ1-2; TRBD1 aligns across 7 bases. The germline gives CDR1 SEHNR, CDR2 FQNEAQ (reference sequence). The CDR3 is 13 amino acids. Trimming cost V 7 bases and J 4 bases; bases outside gene matches: 6. CDR3 DNA sequence: TGTGCCAGCACCCAGCAGGGGGGCTATGGCTACACCTTC. Translated, it gives CASTQQGGYGYTF. The whole variable domain, filled in from reference TRBV7-9 and TRBJ1-2, reads DTGVSQNPRHKITKRGQNVTFRCDPISEHNRLYWYRQTLGQGPEFLTYFQNEAQLEKSRLLSDRFSAERPKGSFSTLEIQRTEQGDSAMYLCASTQQGGYGYTFGSGTRLTVV.

The CDR3 coding sequence is TGCGCCAGCAGCCACACCGGGACAGGGGATTCACCCCTCCACTTT. It codes for CASSHTGTGDSPLHF. The chain carries TRBV5-1 and TRBJ1-6; 10 nucleotides line up with TRBD1. The CDR3 is 15 amino acids. CDR1 is SGHRS and CDR2 is YFSETQ in the germline V gene. The J segment lost 8 bases and the V segment lost 4 bases, leaving 6 bases of the junction unmatched.

The chain links TRBV5-4 to TRBJ2-1; perhaps TRBD2 as D (6 bases). V shed 5 bases and J shed 2 bases, with 20 bases lying between them. The CDR3 spans 17 residues. Looked up from germline, CDR1 is SGHNT and CDR2 is YYREEE (reference sequence). CDR3 coding DNA: TGTGCCAGCAGACCCGGGGGTGCGGTGGGCCCCTACAATGAGCAGTTCTTC. As protein: CASRPGGAVGPYNEQFF.

Concerning this clone itself: Additional DNA sequences in this sample encode the identical CDR3. The V call is TRBV5-1, the J call TRBJ2-1; a weak D match, TRBD1 (5 bases). The V gene's germline CDR1 is SGHRS and CDR2 YFSETQ. Deletions cut 2 bases from V and 4 bases from J, with 10 bases between. The CDR3 has 14 amino acids. The DNA for the CDR3 is TGCGCCAGCAGCTTAGGGCAGGGTTACAATGAGCAGTTCTTC. Translated, it gives CASSLGQGYNEQFF.

The chain employs TRBV9 and TRBJ1-5; maybe TRBD1 (6 bases). Germline V CDR1 and CDR2: SGDLS, YYNGEE. This CDR3 comprises 14 residues. Deletions cut 0 bases from V and 7 bases from J, with 11 bases between. The CDR3 nucleotides are TGTGCCAGCAGCGTAGAAGAGGGGGGACAGCCCCAGCATTTT. Its translation is CASSVEEGGQPQHF.

The gene calls are TRBV5-1 and TRBJ2-3, with 9 bases identical to TRBD2. Trimming at V came to 3 bases and at J to 3 bases, leaving 8 bases not matched to a gene. CDR1 is SGHRS, CDR2 YFSETQ, per germline. CDR3 length equals 16 residues. The CDR3 bases are TGCGCCAGCAGCTCAACGACTAGCGGTTCGACAGATACGCAGTATTTT. Encoded protein: CASSSTTSGSTDTQYF.

The gene calls are TRBV7-6 and TRBJ1-1; 8 nucleotides match TRBD1. The CDR3 is 16 amino acids. Germline V CDR1 and CDR2: SGHVS, FNYEAQ. V shed 5 bases, J shed 0 bases, and the junction held 8 bases outside the gene matches. For the CDR3, the DNA is TGTGCCAGCAGCCCAAGACAGGGGCGGATGAACACTGAAGCTTTCTTT. The encoded protein is CASSPRQGRMNTEAFF.

The chain joins TRBV4-2 to TRBJ1-1; 7 positions match TRBD1. The CDR3 loop spans 14 amino acids. The germline V gene encodes CDR1 LGHNA and CDR2 YNFKEQ. V gave up 0 bases and J gave up 10 bases; unmatched junction bases: 8. The CDR3 sequence is CASSQEDRDRRAFF. In nucleotides, the CDR3 is TGTGCCAGCAGCCAAGAGGATCGGGACAGACGAGCTTTCTTT.

The chain joins TRBV5-1 to TRBJ1-3, with D tentatively TRBD1 (6 bases). V lost 5 bases and J 1 base, leaving 10 bases between the germline ends. This CDR3 has 14 amino acids. Germline V gene data show CDR1 as SGHRS and CDR2 as YFSETQ. The CDR3 DNA sequence: TGCGCCAGCAGTCCAGGGGCTTCTGGAAACACCATATATTTT. Protein sequence: CASSPGASGNTIYF.

This clone was picked up one time. This chain joins TRBV15 and TRBJ2-5; tentatively, D is TRBD2 (6 bases). The CDR3 is 14 amino acids. The germline CDR1 and CDR2 sequences are LNHNV and YYDKDF (reference sequence). V was pared by 1 base and J by 4 bases, with 10 bases between. The CDR3 region has the DNA TGTGCCACCAGCAGAGCGGGAGTCGGAGAGACCCAGTACTTC. Translation: CATSRAGVGETQYF.

The chain joins TRBV6-6 to TRBJ1-1, with D tentatively TRBD1 (6 bases). The CDR3 runs 14 residues. Germline V gene sequence: CDR1 MNHNY, CDR2 SVGAGI (reference sequence). V lost 0 bases and J lost 3, with 8 bases in between. In DNA, the CDR3 is TGTGCCAGCAGTTACTCTCAGGGGTACACTGAAGCTTTCTTT. Its protein is CASSYSQGYTEAFF.

V is TRBV10-3 and J is TRBJ2-3, with 7 nucleotides matching TRBD1. The J segment lost 1 base and the V segment lost 0 bases, leaving 1 base of the junction unmatched. The CDR3 sequence is 15 residues long. Per germline, CDR1 ENHRY and CDR2 SYGVKD. CDR3 sequence: CAISESGTGTDTQYF. DNA for the CDR3: TGTGCCATCAGTGAGTCGGGGACAGGCACAGATACGCAGTATTTT.

V and J are TRBV19 and TRBJ1-3; 7 bases agree with TRBD1. Germline trimming cut 3 bases from V and 2 bases from J; bases unmatched to any gene: 1. Germline-derived CDR1 and CDR2 are LNHDA and SQIVND (reference sequence). CDR3 length: 14 amino acids. Here the CDR3 DNA reads TGTGCCAGTAGTATGACAGGGACTGGAAACACCATATATTTT. This sequence encodes CASSMTGTGNTIYF.

This clone has only one observation. The rearrangement joins TRBV5-1 to TRBJ1-1; no reliable D call. The germline V and J ends were trimmed by 6 bases and 5 bases, with 14 bases remaining between them. Germline V CDR1 and CDR2: SGHRS, YFSETQ. This CDR3 comprises 13 residues. This chain's CDR3 is CASTTEGRTEAFF. CDR3 DNA: TGCGCCAGCACCACGGAAGGGCGAACTGAAGCTTTCTTT.

V and J are TRBV6-1 and TRBJ1-1; D is perhaps TRBD1 (5 bases). V was pared by 3 bases and J by 4 bases, with 9 bases between. CDR1 and CDR2 from the germline V gene are MNHNS and SASEGT. CDR3 length: 13 amino acids. In DNA, the CDR3 is TGTGCCAGCAGTGAGACCCAGGGCACTGAAGCTTTCTTT. Protein product: CASSETQGTEAFF.

The CDR3 nucleotides read TGTGCCAGCAGCCCATTTCGCAACTATGGCTACACCTTC. The encoded protein is CASSPFRNYGYTF. V gene TRBV27 combines with J gene TRBJ1-2; D unresolved. Per the germline V gene, CDR1 is MNHEY and CDR2 is SMNVEV (reference sequence). The V end lost 6 bases, the J end lost 2 bases, and 10 bases lay between the germline ends. There are 13 residues in the CDR3.

This clone was counted a single time. The rearrangement links TRBV5-4 to TRBJ2-7; D call uncertain. Trimming took 4 bases from V and 2 from J, leaving 13 bases between them. Germline V gene data show CDR1 as SGHNT and CDR2 as YYREEE (reference sequence). The CDR3 loop spans 14 amino acids. The DNA of the CDR3 is TGTGCCAGCAGCCTGGGTCGGCCAACCTACGAGCAGTACTTC. The encoded protein is CASSLGRPTYEQYF.

This sequence joins TRBV28 and TRBJ1-5, with D possibly TRBD1 on 5 matching bases. This CDR3 comprises 15 residues. CDR1 is MDHEN, CDR2 SYDVKM, per germline. V gave up 3 bases and J gave up 7 bases, with 16 bases separating them. Here the CDR3 DNA reads TGTGCCAGCAGTTTGTGGCAGGGCGGTGGGCAGCCCCAGCATTTT. Translating gives CASSLWQGGGQPQHF.